A single sample gave rise to the 14 T cell receptor beta chains below, sequenced in a study of blood T cell repertoires in COVID-19. Sequenced by immunoSEQ multiplex PCR; TCRdb stores in-frame clones only, minus some. Of 97,000 or so clones listed, roughly 92% are singletons. The material sequenced was peripheral blood. These receptors were collected from a woman in her forties or fifties with COVID-19, enrolled during active disease.

The J gene is TRBJ1-4, the V gene TRBV7-2; 10 bases align to TRBD1. Germline CDR1 is SGHTA and CDR2 is FQGNSA. The CDR3 spans 14 residues. Trimming took 5 bases from V and 10 from J; bases not matched to a gene: 7. Here the CDR3 reads CASSAGTGVPKLFF. CDR3 DNA: TGTGCCAGCAGCGCCGGGACAGGGGTTCCAAAACTGTTTTTT. The variable domain in full, completed from reference TRBV7-2 and TRBJ1-4, reads GAGVSQSPSNKVTEKGKDVELRCDPISGHTALYWYRQSLGQGLEFLIYFQGNSAPDKSGLPSDRFSAERTGGSVSTLTIQRTQQEDSAVYLCASSAGTGVPKLFFGSGTQLSVL.

This chain links TRBV12-3 or TRBV12-4 with TRBJ1-2; D ambiguous. V lost 3 bases to trimming and J lost 6 bases, with 8 bases between them. The CDR3 extends over 12 amino acids. CDR3 DNA sequence: TGTGCCAGCAGTTTCCCCAGGCATGGCTACACCTTC. This gives the protein CASSFPRHGYTF.

The rearrangement links TRBV28 to TRBJ2-2; 8 nucleotides line up with TRBD1. This CDR3 has 15 residues. CDR1 is MDHEN, CDR2 SYDVKM, per germline. The junction had 6 bases not matched to a gene; V was cut back by 5 bases and J by 4 bases. The CDR3 is CASSMQGASTGELFF. The CDR3 DNA reads as TGTGCCAGCAGTATGCAGGGGGCGAGCACCGGGGAGCTGTTTTTT.

This clone was detected only a few times. The genes are TRBV20-1 and TRBJ2-1; the D gene is possibly TRBD2 (5 bases). Germline V gene lookup returns CDR1 DFQATT and CDR2 SNEGSKA (reference sequence). This CDR3 is built from 9 residues. For the CDR3, the DNA is TGCAGAACGGGGAATGAGCAGTTCTTC. This sequence encodes CRTGNEQFF.

This clone appeared a single time. The J gene is TRBJ1-2, the V gene TRBV19; 7 bases match TRBD1. The CDR3 is 15 residues long. V lost 10 bases and J lost 12; bases outside the gene matches: 23. Germline V gene lookup returns CDR1 LNHDA and CDR2 SQIVND (reference sequence). The CDR3 DNA follows: TGTGCCACCAGCGGGTGGGACAGCTATCATTCAGGTCACACCTTC. This gives the protein CATSGWDSYHSGHTF.

V gene TRBV13 combines with J gene TRBJ1-1, with 9 bases aligning to TRBD1. The CDR3 runs to 14 residues. V shed 5 bases, J shed 7 bases, and the junction held 8 bases outside the gene matches. Germline CDR1 reads PRHDT; CDR2 reads FYEKMQ (reference sequence). The CDR3 DNA follows: TGTGCCAGCAGCCGCCGGACAGGGGATAATGAAGCTTTCTTT. Translating it yields CASSRRTGDNEAFF.

The chain carries TRBV4-1 and TRBJ2-7; tentatively, D is TRBD1 (6 bases). CDR1 is MGHRA, CDR2 YSYEKL, per germline. Trimming pared 4 bases from V and 4 bases from J, leaving 20 bases between. The CDR3 consists of 16 residues. Written as DNA, the CDR3 is TGCGCCAGCAGCCCGTCTCGGGCCAGGGGTACTTACGAGCAGTACGTC. Protein product: CASSPSRARGTYEQYV.

The rearrangement joins TRBV19 to TRBJ1-5; D possibly corresponds to TRBD1 (5 bases). Trimming took 4 bases from V and 1 from J, leaving 11 bases between them. CDR1 LNHDA and CDR2 SQIVND come from the germline V gene (reference sequence). There are 15 residues in the CDR3. The CDR3 sequence: CASSNARGSNQPQHF. In nucleotides, the CDR3 is TGTGCCAGTAGTAATGCCCGGGGGAGCAATCAGCCCCAGCATTTT.

DNA for the CDR3: TGTGCCAGCAGCCACGGACAGGGGACAACTGAAGCTTTCTTT. This encodes CASSHGQGTTEAFF. This chain links TRBV3-1 (or the pseudogene TRBV3-2) with TRBJ1-1; 9 bases match TRBD1. Germline CDR1 LGHDT, CDR2 YNNKEL (reference sequence). The CDR3 is 14 amino acids. V shed 3 bases, J shed 5 bases, and the junction held 4 bases outside the gene matches.

The rearrangement joins TRBV19 to TRBJ1-5, with TRBD1 as a possible D gene (6 bases). CDR1 and CDR2 from the germline V gene are LNHDA and SQIVND (reference sequence). CDR3 length: 17 amino acids. V gave up 5 bases and J gave up 2 bases, with 19 bases separating them. This CDR3 reads CASSRTGNNYGNQPQHF. As DNA, the CDR3 is TGTGCCAGTAGTCGCACAGGGAATAATTACGGCAATCAGCCCCAGCATTTT. Using reference TRBV19 and TRBJ1-5 for the parts outside the CDR3, the full variable domain is DGGITQSPKYLFRKEGQNVTLSCEQNLNHDAMYWYRQDPGQGLRLIYYSQIVNDFQKGDIAEGYSVSREKKESFPLTVTSAQKNPTAFYLCASSRTGNNYGNQPQHFGDGTRLSIL.

CDR3 region: CAWSLGQRGLAQHF. The DNA of the CDR3 is TGTGCCTGGAGCTTAGGGCAGCGGGGTTTAGCCCAGCATTTT. This chain connects TRBV30 to TRBJ1-5; no clear D. Germline V gives CDR1 GTSNPN, CDR2 SVGIG (reference sequence). The ends were cut back, 3 bases at V and 11 bases at J, with 20 bases in the middle. The CDR3 length is 14 residues.

The chain employs TRBV5-8 and TRBJ1-5; 8 bases match TRBD1. The CDR3 is made up of 15 amino acids. Trimming removed 1 base from V and 2 bases from J; junction bases left unmatched: 2. Germline-derived CDR1 and CDR2 are SGHTS and YDEGEE. Here the CDR3 reads CASSLLTGGNQPQHF. CDR3 DNA sequence: TGTGCCAGCAGCTTGCTGACAGGGGGCAATCAGCCCCAGCATTTT.

J is TRBJ1-4 and V is TRBV28; tentatively, D is TRBD1 (5 bases). Germline V gene data show CDR1 as MDHEN and CDR2 as SYDVKM. The CDR3 is made up of 15 amino acids. Trimming shortened V by 5 bases and J by 1 base, and 11 bases separated the two germline ends. Written as DNA, the CDR3 is TGTGCCAGCAGTGCCCAGACAGTAACTAATGAAAAACTGTTTTTT. Translation gives CASSAQTVTNEKLFF.

The chain is built from TRBV2 and TRBJ2-4, with D perhaps TRBD1 (5 bases). The CDR3 extends over 16 amino acids. The germline V gene encodes CDR1 SNHLY and CDR2 FYNNEI. V was shortened by 6 bases and J by 3 bases, with 18 bases between the two germline ends. CDR3 residues: CASRVQGGWGKNIQYF. Written as DNA, the CDR3 is TGTGCCAGCAGGGTCCAGGGTGGATGGGGCAAAAACATTCAGTACTTC. Complete variable domain (other parts from reference TRBV2 and TRBJ2-4): EPEVTQTPSHQVTQMGQEVILRCVPISNHLYFYWYRQILGQKVEFLVSFYNNEISEKSEIFDDQFSVERPDGSNFTLKIRSTKLEDSAMYFCASRVQGGWGKNIQYFGAGTRLSVL.